This TCR beta chain was sequenced in a study of spatial heterogeneity in lung cancer. Study overall: The cohort: approximately 66 early-stage, untreated non-small cell lung cancer patients. A consistent excess of beta-chain over alpha-chain sequences was detected.

Germline V gene lookup returns CDR1 SGHAT and CDR2 FQNNGV. V was clipped by 0 bases and J by 0 bases, with 9 bases between them. This CDR3 spans 15 amino acids. One entry per CDR3 protein results from TCRdb running MiXCR on the 5' RACE reads. The sample consists of approximately 93,000 distinct CDR3 sequences, 15% to 20% of them appearing once. Specified time point: blood at routine non-recurrence follow-up after resection. The sequenced material consisted of unsorted whole RNA from tumor, nontumor lung or frozen PBMC. The sequence came from a male donor with early-stage non-small cell lung cancer. The chain is built from TRBV11-2 and TRBJ2-7, with D unclear. The sequencing used PBMCs, collected at follow-up. The CDR3 DNA reads as TGTGCCAGCAGCTTAGATCCAGGCGTCTCCTACGAGCAGTACTTC. It is translated as CASSLDPGVSYEQYF.